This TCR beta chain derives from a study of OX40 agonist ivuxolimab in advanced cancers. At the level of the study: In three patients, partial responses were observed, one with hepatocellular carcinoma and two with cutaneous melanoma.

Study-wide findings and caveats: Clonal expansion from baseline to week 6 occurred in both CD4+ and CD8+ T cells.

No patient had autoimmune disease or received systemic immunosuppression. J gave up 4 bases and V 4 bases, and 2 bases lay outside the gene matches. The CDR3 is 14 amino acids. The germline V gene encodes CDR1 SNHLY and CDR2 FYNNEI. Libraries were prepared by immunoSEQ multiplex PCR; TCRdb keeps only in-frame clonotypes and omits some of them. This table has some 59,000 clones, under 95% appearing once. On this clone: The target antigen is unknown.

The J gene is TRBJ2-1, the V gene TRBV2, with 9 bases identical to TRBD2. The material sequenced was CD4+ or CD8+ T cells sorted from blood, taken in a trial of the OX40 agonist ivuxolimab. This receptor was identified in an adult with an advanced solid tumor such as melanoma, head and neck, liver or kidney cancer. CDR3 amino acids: CASSGTSAYNEQFF. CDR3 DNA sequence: TGTGCCAGCAGTGGGACTAGCGCTTACAATGAGCAGTTCTTC.